This T cell receptor (beta chain) was profiled in a study of yellow fever vaccine responses in identical twins. Comment on this clonotype: What it binds is not known.

Via MiXCR, TCRdb re-called the RT-PCR reads, giving one row per CDR3 protein. The repertoire holds under 12,000 distinct CDR3 sequences, with 77% as singletons. Study-level points and caveats: Reportedly, twins' vaccine T cell responses looked partly convergent and partly personalized.

The germline V gene encodes CDR1 LGHNT and CDR2 FRNRAP. CDR3 length equals 14 residues. Losses at the gene ends were 6 bases for V and 3 bases for J; bases not matched to a gene: 3. The V call is TRBV12-5, the J call TRBJ2-1; 9 bases map to TRBD1. This receptor was identified in a woman between 18 and 29 years old who received the yellow fever vaccine. The specimen was T cells from blood (PBMCs), unsorted or a sorted subset (not recorded which), collected before or after yellow fever vaccination (not recorded which). The CDR3 coding sequence is TGTGCTAGTGGACCGGGACAGGGCTACAATGAGCAGTTCTTC. Protein: CASGPGQGYNEQFF.